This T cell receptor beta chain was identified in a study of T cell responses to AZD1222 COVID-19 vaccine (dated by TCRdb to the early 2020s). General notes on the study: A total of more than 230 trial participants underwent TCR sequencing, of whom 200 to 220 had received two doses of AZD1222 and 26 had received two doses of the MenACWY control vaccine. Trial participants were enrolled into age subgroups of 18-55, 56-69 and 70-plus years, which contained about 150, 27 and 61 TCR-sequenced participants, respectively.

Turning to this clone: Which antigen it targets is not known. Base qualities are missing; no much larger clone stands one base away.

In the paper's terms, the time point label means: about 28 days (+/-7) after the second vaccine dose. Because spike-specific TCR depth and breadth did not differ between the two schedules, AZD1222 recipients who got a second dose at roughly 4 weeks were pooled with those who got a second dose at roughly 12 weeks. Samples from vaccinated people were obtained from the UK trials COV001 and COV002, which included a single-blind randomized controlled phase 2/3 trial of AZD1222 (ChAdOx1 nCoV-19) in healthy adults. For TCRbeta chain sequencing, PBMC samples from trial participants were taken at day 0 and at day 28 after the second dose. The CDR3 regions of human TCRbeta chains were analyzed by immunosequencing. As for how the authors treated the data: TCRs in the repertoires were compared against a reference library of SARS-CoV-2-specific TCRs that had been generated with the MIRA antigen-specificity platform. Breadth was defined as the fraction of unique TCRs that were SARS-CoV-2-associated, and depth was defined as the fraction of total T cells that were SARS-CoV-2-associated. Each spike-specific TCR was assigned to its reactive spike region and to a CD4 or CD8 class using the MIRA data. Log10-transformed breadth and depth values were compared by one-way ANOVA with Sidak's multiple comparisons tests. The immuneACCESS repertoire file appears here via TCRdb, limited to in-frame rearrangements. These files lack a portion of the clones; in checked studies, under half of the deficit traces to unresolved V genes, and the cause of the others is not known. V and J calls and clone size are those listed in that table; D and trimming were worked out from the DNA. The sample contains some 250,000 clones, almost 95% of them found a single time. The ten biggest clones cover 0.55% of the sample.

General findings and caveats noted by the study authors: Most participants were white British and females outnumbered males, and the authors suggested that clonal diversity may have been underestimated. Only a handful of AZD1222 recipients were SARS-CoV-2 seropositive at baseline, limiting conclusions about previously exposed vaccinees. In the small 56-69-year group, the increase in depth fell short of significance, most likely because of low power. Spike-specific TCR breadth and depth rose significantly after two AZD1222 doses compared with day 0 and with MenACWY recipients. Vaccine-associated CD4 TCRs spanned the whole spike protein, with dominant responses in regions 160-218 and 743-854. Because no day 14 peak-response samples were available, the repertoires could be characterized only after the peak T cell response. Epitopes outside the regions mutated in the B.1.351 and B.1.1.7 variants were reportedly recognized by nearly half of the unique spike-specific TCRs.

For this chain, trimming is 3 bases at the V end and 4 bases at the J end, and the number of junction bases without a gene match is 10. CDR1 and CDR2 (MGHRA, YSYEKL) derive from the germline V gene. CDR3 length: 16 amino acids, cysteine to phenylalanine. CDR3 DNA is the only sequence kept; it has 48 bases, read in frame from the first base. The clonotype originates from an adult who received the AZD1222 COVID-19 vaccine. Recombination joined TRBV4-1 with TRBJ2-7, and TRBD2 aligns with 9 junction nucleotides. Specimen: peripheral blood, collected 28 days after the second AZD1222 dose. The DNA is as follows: TGCGCCAGCAGCCATCCGGGGGTAGCGGGGGAGTACGAGCAGTACTTC. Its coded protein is CASSHPGVAGEYEQYF.